This TCR beta chain emerged from a study of blood T cell repertoires in COVID-19. In the study overall: COVID-19 samples from acute and convalescent phases originated in the United States, Italy and Spain.

This CDR3 is built from 12 residues. Germline loops: CDR1 SQVTM, CDR2 ANQGSEA. Trimming took off 3 bases at V and 3 bases at J, with 8 bases between the two ends. The assay was immunoSEQ multiplex PCR, and TCRdb's table has in-frame clones only and misses some. The repertoire has around 140,000 clones, more than 75% of them found once; the top ten carry more than 2%. The source material was peripheral blood. V gene TRBV29-1 combines with J gene TRBJ1-1; unclear D gene. The origin of this receptor is a human donor with acute or convalescent COVID-19. The donor label of this sample is uncertain. This CDR3 reads CSVEREYTEAFF. The CDR3 DNA reads as TGCAGCGTTGAGAGGGAGTACACTGAAGCTTTCTTT. The full variable domain, its missing parts supplied by reference TRBV29-1 and TRBJ1-1, is SAVISQKPSRDICQRGTSLTIQCQVDSQVTMMFWYRQQPGQSLTLIATANQGSEATYESGFVIDKFPISRPNLTFSTLTVSNMSPEDSSIYLCSVEREYTEAFFGQGTRLTVV.